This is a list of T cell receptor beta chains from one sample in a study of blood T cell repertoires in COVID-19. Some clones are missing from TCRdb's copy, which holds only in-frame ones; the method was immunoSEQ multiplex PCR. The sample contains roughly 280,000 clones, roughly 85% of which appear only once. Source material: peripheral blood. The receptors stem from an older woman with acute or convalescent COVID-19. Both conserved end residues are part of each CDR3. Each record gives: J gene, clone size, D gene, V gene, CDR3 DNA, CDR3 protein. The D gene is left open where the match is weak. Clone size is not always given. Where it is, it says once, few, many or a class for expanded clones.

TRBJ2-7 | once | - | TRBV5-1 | TGCGCCAGCAGTTTGGGGGCGCGCGAGCAGTACTTC | CASSLGAREQYF
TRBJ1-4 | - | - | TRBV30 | TGTGCCTGGACGGAGGCAGCAACTAATGAAAAACTGTTTTTT | CAWTEAATNEKLFF
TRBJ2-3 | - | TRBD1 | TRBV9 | TGTGCCAGTGGGACAGAGAAAATTGGTAGCACAGATACGCAGTATTTT | CASGTEKIGSTDTQYF
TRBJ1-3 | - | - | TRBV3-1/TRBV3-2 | TGTGCCAGCAGCAATCAGGACACGAAATTAAACACCATATATTTT | CASSNQDTKLNTIYF
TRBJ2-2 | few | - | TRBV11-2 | TGTGCCAGCAGCACCCTCGCTCGTCTCGAGACCGGGGAGCTGTTTTTT | CASSTLARLETGELFF
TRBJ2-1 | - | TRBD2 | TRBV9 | TGTGCCAGCAGCTCCCTTTCGGGGATAGCGGGGGGGCACCAGTTCTTC | CASSSLSGIAGGHQFF
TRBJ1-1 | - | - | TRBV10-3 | TGTGCCATCAGGCGAACAGAGCTGAACACTGAAGCTTTCTTT | CAIRRTELNTEAFF
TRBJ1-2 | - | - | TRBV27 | TGTGCCAGCAGCACTGGGGTGACAGCCACGGAAGGCTACACCTTC | CASSTGVTATEGYTF
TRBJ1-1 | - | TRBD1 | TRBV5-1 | TGCGCCAGCAGGGGGGACAGGGTTGTGACTGAAGCTTTCTTT | CASRGDRVVTEAFF
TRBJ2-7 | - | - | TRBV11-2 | TGTGCCAGCAGCTGGCAGGGTAACGAGCAGTACTTC | CASSWQGNEQYF
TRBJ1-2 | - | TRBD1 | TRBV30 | TGTGCCTGGAGCGATACAGGGGGCTTTGGCTACACCTTC | CAWSDTGGFGYTF
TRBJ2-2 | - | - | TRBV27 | TGTGCCAGCAGTTTAGGTCGGCGGCCGGCCACCGGGGAGCTGTTTTTT | CASSLGRRPATGELFF
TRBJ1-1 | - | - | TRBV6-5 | TGTGCCAGCAGCCAAACACGCCCGGGGAACACTGAAGCTTTCTTT | CASSQTRPGNTEAFF
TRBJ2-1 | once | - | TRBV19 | TGTGCCAGTAGACCGAGCGGGTCTAGCTCCTACAATGAGCAGTTCTTC | CASRPSGSSSYNEQFF
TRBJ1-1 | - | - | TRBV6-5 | TGTGCCAGCAGGTGGAGGAACACTGAAGCTTTCTTT | CASRWRNTEAFF
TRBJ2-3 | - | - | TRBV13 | TGTGCCAGCAGTACTCAGGGGGGCCGCACAGATACGCAGTATTTT | CASSTQGGRTDTQYF
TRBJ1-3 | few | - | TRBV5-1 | TGCGCCAGCAGCTTACAGGGCCTCTCTGGAAACACCATATATTTT | CASSLQGLSGNTIYF
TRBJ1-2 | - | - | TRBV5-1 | TGCGCCAGCAGCTTGCAGGGGAGTGCGAGGAACTATGGCTACACCTTC | CASSLQGSARNYGYTF
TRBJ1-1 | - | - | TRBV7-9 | TGTGCCAGCAGGAAAGACAGTGGCGACACTGAAGCTTTCTTT | CASRKDSGDTEAFF
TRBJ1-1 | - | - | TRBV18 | TGTGCCAGCACCACGGTGAACACTGAAGCTTTCTTT | CASTTVNTEAFF
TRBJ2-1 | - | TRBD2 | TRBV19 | TGTGCCAGTAGAGGGCGGGGGGAGTACAATGAGCAGTTCTTC | CASRGRGEYNEQFF
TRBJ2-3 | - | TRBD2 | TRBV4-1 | TGCGCCAGCAGCCAAGAGGTAGTGGGGGGGTCCACAGATACGCAGTATTTT | CASSQEVVGGSTDTQYF
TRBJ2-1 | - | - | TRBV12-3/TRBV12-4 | TGTGCCAGCAGTTTCAGGACAGAGCAGTTCTTC | CASSFRTEQFF
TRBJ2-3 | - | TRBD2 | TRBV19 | TGTGCCAGTAGTATTCGTCTAGCGGGATATACGCAGTATTTT | CASSIRLAGYTQYF
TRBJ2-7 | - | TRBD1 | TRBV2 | TGTGCCAGCGGCGCCCGACAGGGGGAGGAGCAGTACTTC | CASGARQGEEQYF
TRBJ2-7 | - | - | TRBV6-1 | TGTGCCAGCAGTGACAACGGTTACGAGCAGTACTTC | CASSDNGYEQYF
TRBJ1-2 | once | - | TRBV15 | TGTGCCACCAGCGCCCCCGGGGGAAGGTATGGCTACACCTTC | CATSAPGGRYGYTF
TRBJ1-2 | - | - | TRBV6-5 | TGTGCCAGCAGTTACTCGAGGAGTAACTATGGCTACACCTTC | CASSYSRSNYGYTF
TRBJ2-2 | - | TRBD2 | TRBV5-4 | TGTGCCAGCAGCCGTCGACTAGCGGGGGGCACCGGGGAGCTGTTTTTT | CASSRRLAGGTGELFF
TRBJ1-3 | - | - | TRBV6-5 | TGTGCCAGCACCCGACGGACTCCGTCTGGAAACACCATATATTTT | CASTRRTPSGNTIYF
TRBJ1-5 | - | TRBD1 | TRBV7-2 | TGTGCCAGCAGCTCGATATCCCCAGGGGGCAAGCAGCCCCAGCATTTT | CASSSISPGGKQPQHF
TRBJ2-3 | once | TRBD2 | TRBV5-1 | TGCGCCAGCAGCGACGGACTAGCGCGAACAGATACGCAGTATTTT | CASSDGLARTDTQYF
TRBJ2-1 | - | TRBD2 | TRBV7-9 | TGTGCCAGCAGCCTGGGGCGGGGGGGCCGCCTCAGTGAGCAGTTCTTC | CASSLGRGGRLSEQFF
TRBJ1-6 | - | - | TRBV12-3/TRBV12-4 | TGTGCCAGCAGGGTGGCGGGGGCGCAGCCCCTCCACTTT | CASRVAGAQPLHF
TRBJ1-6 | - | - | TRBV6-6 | TGTGCCAGCATCCTAGGATTGGATGGACCCCTCCACTTT | CASILGLDGPLHF
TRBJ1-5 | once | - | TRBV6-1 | TGTGCCAGCAGTGAGGGGTTTAGGGGGAATCAGCCCCAGCATTTT | CASSEGFRGNQPQHF
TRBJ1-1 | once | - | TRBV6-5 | TGTGCGGTTAGGAGGGGGAACACTGAAGCTTTCTTT | CAVRRGNTEAFF
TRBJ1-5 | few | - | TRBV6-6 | TGTGCCAGCAGGGACACAGGGATAAGCAATCAGCCCCAGCATTTT | CASRDTGISNQPQHF
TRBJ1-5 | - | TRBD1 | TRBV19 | TGTGCCAGTAGCCCCACGGACAGGGGGGCCAATCAGCCCCAGCATTTT | CASSPTDRGANQPQHF
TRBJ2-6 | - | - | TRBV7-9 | TGTGCCAGCAGCTCTGGACTGGATTACTCTGGGGCCAACGTCCTGACTTTC | CASSSGLDYSGANVLTF
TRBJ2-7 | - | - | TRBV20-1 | TGCAGTGCTAGTCCCTATCGGGGCGAGCAGTACTTC | CSASPYRGEQYF
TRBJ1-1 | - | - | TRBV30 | TGTGCCTGGAGTGTCTTCGACAGTTCAGCTTTCTTT | CAWSVFDSSAFF
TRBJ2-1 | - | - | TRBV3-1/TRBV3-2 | TGTGCCAGCAGCCAAGCGGGGAGCTCCTACAATGAGCAGTTCTTC | CASSQAGSSYNEQFF
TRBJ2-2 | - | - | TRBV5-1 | TGCGCCAGCAGCTTGGAGCTCAACACCGGGGAGCTGTTTTTT | CASSLELNTGELFF
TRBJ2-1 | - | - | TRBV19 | TGTGCCAGTAAGTTAGACAGAAGCTCCTACAATGAGCAGTTCTTC | CASKLDRSSYNEQFF
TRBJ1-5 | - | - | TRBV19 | TGTGCCAGTAGTATATCCGGGGTCCGCAATCAGCCCCAGCATTTT | CASSISGVRNQPQHF
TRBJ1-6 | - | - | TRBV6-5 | TGTGCCAGCACGCAGGGTGGGCCCTATAATTCACCCCTCCACTTT | CASTQGGPYNSPLHF
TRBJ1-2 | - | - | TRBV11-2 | TGTGCCAGCAGCTTAGGGCTGGGGGCGACGGCCGAATATGGCTACACCTTC | CASSLGLGATAEYGYTF
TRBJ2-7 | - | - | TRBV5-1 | TGCGCCAGCAGCTTTGACCCCCGGGGCGAGCAGTACTTC | CASSFDPRGEQYF
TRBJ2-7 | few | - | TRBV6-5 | TGTGCCAGTAGCGGACAGGACAACGAGCAGTACTTC | CASSGQDNEQYF
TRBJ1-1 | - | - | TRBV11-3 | TGTGCCAGCAGCCAGCGAGGGAACACTGAAGCTTTCTTT | CASSQRGNTEAFF